This section outlines one T cell receptor (beta chain) sequence together with its context. Antigen specificity is unknown. CDR1 and CDR2 from the germline V gene are SGHTA and FQGNSA. V lost 1 base and J 1 base, leaving 6 bases between the germline ends. The CDR3 length is 14 residues. The protocol was immunoSEQ multiplex PCR, while the TCRdb copy is restricted to in-frame clones and leaves out a portion. This table has 110,000 to 150,000 clones, 92% appearing once. This specimen comes from a study of T cell responses to AZD1222 COVID-19 vaccine. Study findings and constraints: Most donors were white British and more were female, and clonal diversity was possibly underestimated. Repertoires were collected only later (after the peak T cell response had occurred). Spike-specific TCRs gained breadth and depth after people received two AZD1222 doses. In the spike-specific TCR repertoire, nearly half reportedly target unmutated variant regions.

Sequenced here: peripheral blood, sampled on day 0 of AZD1222 vaccination. The chain employs TRBV7-2 and TRBJ2-3; D unclear. The origin of this receptor is an adult in good health. In DNA form, the CDR3 reads TGTGCCAGCAGCTTAGTCGCGGGCACAGATACGCAGTATTTT. It translates to CASSLVAGTDTQYF.